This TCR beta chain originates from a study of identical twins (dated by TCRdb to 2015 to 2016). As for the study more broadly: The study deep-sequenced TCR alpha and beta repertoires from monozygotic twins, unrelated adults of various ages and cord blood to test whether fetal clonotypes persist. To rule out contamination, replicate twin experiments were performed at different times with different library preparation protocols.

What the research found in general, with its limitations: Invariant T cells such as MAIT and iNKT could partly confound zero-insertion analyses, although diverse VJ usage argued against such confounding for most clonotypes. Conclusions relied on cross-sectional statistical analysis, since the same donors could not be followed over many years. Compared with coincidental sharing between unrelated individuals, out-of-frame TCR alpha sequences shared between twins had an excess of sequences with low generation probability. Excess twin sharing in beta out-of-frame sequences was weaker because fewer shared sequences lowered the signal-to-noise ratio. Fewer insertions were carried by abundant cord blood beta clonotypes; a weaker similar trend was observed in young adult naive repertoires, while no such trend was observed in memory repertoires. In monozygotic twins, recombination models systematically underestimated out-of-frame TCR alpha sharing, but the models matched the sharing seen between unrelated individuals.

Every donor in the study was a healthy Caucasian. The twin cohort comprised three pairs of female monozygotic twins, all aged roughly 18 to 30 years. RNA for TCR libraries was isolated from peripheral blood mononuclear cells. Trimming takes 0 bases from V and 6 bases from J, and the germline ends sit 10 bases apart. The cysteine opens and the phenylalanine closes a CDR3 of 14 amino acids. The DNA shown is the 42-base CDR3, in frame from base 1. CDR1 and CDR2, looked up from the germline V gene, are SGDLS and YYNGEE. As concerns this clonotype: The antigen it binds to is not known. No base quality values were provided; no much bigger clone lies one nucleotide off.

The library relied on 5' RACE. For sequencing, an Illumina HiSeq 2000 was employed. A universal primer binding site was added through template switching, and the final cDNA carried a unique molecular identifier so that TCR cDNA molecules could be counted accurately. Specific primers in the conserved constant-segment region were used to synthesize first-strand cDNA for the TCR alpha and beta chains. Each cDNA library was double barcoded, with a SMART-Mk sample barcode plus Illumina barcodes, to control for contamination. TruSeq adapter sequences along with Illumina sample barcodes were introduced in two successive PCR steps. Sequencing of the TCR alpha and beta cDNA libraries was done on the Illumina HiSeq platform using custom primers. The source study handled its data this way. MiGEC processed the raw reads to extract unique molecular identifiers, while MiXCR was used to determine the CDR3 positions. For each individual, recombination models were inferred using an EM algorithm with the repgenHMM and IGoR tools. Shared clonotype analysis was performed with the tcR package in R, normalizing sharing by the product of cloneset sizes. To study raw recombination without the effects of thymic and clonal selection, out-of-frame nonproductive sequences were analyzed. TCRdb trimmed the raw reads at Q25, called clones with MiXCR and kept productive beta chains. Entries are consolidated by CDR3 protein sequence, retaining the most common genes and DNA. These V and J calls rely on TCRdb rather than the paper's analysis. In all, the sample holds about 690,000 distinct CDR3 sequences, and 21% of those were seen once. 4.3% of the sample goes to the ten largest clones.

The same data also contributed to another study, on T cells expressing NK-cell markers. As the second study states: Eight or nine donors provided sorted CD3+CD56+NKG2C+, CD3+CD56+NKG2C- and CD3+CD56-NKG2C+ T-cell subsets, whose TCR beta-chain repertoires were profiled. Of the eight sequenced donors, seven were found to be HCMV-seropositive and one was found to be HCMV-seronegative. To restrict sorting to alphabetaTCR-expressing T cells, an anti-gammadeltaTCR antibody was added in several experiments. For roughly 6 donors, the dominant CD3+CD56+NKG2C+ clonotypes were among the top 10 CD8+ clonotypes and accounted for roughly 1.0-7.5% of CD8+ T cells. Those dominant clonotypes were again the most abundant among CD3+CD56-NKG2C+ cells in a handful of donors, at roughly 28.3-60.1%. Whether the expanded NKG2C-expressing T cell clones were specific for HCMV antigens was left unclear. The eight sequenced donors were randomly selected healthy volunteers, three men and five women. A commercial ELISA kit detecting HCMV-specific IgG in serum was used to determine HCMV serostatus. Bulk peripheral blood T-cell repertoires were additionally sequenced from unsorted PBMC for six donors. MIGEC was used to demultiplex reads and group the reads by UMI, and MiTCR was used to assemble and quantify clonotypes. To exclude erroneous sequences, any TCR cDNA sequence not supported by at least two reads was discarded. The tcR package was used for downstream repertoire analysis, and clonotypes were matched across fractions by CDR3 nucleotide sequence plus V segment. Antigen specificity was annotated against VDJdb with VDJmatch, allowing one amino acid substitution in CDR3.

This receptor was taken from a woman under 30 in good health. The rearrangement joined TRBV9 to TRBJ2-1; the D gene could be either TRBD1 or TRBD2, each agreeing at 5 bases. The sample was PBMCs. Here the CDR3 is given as CASSVGWGTNEQFF. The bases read TGTGCCAGCAGCGTAGGTTGGGGGACCAATGAGCAGTTCTTC.